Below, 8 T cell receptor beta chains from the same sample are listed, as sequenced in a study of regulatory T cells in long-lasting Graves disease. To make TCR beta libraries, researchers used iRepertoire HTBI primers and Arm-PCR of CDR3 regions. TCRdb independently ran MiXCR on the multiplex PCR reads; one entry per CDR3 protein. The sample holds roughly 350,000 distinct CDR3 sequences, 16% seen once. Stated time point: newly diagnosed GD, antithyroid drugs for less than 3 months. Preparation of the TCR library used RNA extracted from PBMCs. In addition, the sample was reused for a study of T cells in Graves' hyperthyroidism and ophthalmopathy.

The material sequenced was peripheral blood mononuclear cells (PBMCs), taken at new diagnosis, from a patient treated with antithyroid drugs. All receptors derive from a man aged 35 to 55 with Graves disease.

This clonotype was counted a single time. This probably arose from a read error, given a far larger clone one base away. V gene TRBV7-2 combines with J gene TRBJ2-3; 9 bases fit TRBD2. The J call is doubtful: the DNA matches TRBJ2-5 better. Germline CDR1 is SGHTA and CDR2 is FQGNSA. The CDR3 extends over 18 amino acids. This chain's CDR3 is CASSFTQGLAGKQGTQYF. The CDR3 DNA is TGTGCCAGCAGCTTTACTCAGGGTCTAGCGGGGAAACAAGGGACCCAGTACTTC.

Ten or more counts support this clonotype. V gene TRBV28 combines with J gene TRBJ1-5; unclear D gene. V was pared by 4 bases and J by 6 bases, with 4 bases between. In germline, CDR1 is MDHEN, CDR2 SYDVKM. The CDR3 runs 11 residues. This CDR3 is CASSSFQPQHF. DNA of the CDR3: TGTGCCAGCAGTTCGTTTCAGCCCCAGCATTTT.

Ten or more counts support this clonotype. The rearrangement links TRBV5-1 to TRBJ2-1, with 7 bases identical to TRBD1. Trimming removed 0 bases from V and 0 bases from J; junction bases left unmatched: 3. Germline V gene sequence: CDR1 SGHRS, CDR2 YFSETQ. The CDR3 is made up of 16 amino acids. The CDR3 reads CASSLEGAHSYNEQFF. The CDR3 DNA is TGCGCCAGCAGCTTGGAGGGGGCCCACTCCTACAATGAGCAGTTCTTC.

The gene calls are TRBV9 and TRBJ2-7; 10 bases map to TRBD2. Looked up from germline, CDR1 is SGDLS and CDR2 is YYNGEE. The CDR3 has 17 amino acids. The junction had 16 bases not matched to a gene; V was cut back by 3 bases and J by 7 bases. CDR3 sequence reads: CASSGNLLAGVTFEQYF. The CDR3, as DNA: TGTGCCAGCAGCGGAAATTTGCTAGCGGGGGTGACTTTTGAGCAGTACTTC.

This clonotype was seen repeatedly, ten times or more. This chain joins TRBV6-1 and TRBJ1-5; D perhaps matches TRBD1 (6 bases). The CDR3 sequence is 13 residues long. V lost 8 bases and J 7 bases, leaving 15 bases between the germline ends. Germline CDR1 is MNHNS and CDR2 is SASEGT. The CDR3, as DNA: TGTGCCAGCTCCGGCTACAGGGAACAGCCCCAGCATTTT. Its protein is CASSGYREQPQHF.

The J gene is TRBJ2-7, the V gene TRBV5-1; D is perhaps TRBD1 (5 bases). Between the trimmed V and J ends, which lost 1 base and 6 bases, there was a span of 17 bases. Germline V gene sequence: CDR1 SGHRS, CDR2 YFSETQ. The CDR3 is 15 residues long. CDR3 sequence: CASSLIQGSSFEQYF. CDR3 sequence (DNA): TGCGCCAGCAGCTTGATCCAGGGTTCTTCGTTCGAGCAGTACTTC.

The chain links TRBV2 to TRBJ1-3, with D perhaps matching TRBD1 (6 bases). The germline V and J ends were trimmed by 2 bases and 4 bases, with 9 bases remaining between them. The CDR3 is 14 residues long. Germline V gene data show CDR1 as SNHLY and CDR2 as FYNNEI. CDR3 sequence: CASSEQGLGNTIYF. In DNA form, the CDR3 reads TGTGCCAGCAGTGAACAGGGGCTAGGAAACACCATATATTTT. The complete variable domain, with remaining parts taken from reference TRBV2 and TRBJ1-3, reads EPEVTQTPSHQVTQMGQEVILRCVPISNHLYFYWYRQILGQKVEFLVSFYNNEISEKSEIFDDQFSVERPDGSNFTLKIRSTKLEDSAMYFCASSEQGLGNTIYFGEGSWLTVV.

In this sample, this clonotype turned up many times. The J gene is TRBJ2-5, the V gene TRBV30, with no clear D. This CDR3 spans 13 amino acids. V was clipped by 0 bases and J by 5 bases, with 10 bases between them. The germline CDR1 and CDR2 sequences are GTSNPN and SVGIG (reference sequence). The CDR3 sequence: CAWSVNLWETQYF. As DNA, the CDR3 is TGTGCCTGGAGTGTAAACCTCTGGGAGACCCAGTACTTC.